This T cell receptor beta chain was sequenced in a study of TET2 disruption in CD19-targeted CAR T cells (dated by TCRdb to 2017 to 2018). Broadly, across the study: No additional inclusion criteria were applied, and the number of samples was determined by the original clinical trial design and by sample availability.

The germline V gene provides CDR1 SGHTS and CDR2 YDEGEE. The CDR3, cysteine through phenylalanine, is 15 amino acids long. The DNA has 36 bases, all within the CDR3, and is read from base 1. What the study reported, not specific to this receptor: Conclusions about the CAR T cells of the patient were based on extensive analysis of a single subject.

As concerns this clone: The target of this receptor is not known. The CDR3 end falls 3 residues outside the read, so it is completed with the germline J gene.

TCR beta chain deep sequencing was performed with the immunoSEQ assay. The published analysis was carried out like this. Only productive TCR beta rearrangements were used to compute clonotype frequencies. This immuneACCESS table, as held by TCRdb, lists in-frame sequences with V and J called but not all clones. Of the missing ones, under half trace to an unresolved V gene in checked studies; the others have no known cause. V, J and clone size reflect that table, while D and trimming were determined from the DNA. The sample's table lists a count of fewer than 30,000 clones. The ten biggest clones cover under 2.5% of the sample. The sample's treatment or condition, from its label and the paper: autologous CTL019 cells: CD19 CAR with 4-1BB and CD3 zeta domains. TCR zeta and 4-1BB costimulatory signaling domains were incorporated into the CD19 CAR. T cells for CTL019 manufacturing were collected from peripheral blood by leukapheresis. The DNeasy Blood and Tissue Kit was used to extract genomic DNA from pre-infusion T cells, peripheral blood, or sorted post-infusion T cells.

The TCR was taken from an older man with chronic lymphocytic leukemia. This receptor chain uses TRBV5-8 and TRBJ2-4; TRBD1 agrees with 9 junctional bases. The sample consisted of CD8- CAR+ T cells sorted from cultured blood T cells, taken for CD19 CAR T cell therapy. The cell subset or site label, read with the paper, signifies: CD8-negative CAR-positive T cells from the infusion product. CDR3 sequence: CASSAYRGLVQPQYF. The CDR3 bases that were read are TGTGCCAGCAGCGCATACAGGGGGCTTGTTCAGCCT.